One sample yielded the 16 T cell receptor beta chains listed below, sequenced in a study of regulatory T cells in long-lasting Graves disease. Stated time point: newly diagnosed GD, antithyroid drugs for less than 3 months. The authors made the TCR library using RNA they extracted from PBMCs. To make TCR beta libraries, researchers used iRepertoire HTBI primers and Arm-PCR of CDR3 regions. TCRdb re-called the multiplex PCR reads through MiXCR, storing one row per CDR3 protein. The sample yields 450,000 to 600,000 distinct CDR3 sequences, approximately 15% seen once. These data were likewise used in another study, on T cells in Graves' hyperthyroidism and ophthalmopathy.

The sequences come from peripheral blood mononuclear cells (PBMCs), collected at new diagnosis, from a patient treated with antithyroid drugs. The receptors originated from a man aged 30-40 years with Graves disease.

This clonotype was recorded many times. This chain connects TRBV6-1 to TRBJ2-5; the D gene is possibly TRBD2 (6 bases). V was clipped by 9 bases and J by 2 bases, with 16 bases between them. This CDR3 spans 14 amino acids. Germline V CDR1 and CDR2: MNHNS, SASEGT. CDR3 bases: TGTGCCAGTGCCCGTGGGGGGAGACAAGAGACCCAGTACTTC. It is translated as CASARGGRQETQYF.

This clonotype was seen more than once but under ten times. This rearrangement joins TRBV29-1 to TRBJ2-5, with D perhaps assigned TRBD1 or TRBD2 (5 bases each). The CDR3 loop spans 13 amino acids. Germline lookup yields CDR1 SQVTM and CDR2 ANQGSEA. V was trimmed by 2 bases and J by 1 base, leaving 8 bases between them. CDR3 amino acids: CSVERGPQETQYF. The DNA of the CDR3 is TGCAGCGTTGAACGGGGCCCCCAAGAGACCCAGTACTTC.

In this sample, this clonotype turned up many times. The chain is built from TRBV27 and TRBJ1-1; 8 positions agree with TRBD1. The CDR3 contains 14 residues. CDR1 is MNHEY and CDR2 is SMNVEV in the germline V gene (reference sequence). V trimming: 7 bases; J trimming: 1 base; junction bases outside the gene matches: 5. CDR3 protein: CASTPTGANTEAFF. For the CDR3, the DNA is TGTGCCAGCACTCCGACAGGGGCGAACACTGAAGCTTTCTTT.

This rearrangement joins TRBV5-1 to TRBJ2-2; 10 bases fit TRBD2. CDR1 and CDR2 from the germline V gene are SGHRS and YFSETQ. There are 18 residues in the CDR3. V gave up 5 bases and J gave up 1 base; unmatched junction bases: 11. In nucleotides, the CDR3 is TGCGCCAGCAGGCTAAGCGGGAGGGCCTTAGGGAACACCGGGGAGCTGTTTTTT. It encodes CASRLSGRALGNTGELFF.

Only a few counts were recorded for this clonotype. The chain carries TRBV24-1 and TRBJ2-7; tentatively, D is TRBD2 (7 bases). Germline-derived CDR1 and CDR2 are KGHDR and SFDVKD. The V end lost 5 bases, the J end lost 5 bases, and 18 bases lay between the germline ends. This CDR3 contains 15 residues. The CDR3 here is CATSAEGGGLDEQYF. CDR3 DNA sequence: TGTGCCACCAGTGCAGAGGGGGGGGGGCTTGACGAGCAGTACTTC.

This clonotype was recorded a few times. The V and J genes are TRBV20-1 and TRBJ2-7; D may be TRBD1 or TRBD2 (5 bases each). This CDR3 spans 16 amino acids. Germline lookup yields CDR1 DFQATT and CDR2 SNEGSKA (reference sequence). V was clipped by 6 bases and J by 4 bases, with 25 bases between them. Written as DNA, the CDR3 is TGCAGTGCCCCGGATTTAACGAGGGCAGGGTTTTACGAGCAGTACTTC. The encoded protein is CSAPDLTRAGFYEQYF.

This clonotype was observed many times. The V call is TRBV12-3 or TRBV12-4, the J call TRBJ2-7; D call uncertain. CDR3 length: 14 amino acids. V was trimmed by 3 bases and J by 6 bases, leaving 15 bases between them. The CDR3 protein is CASSLGKRLGEQYF. The DNA of the CDR3 is TGTGCCAGCAGTTTGGGAAAACGGCTAGGCGAGCAGTACTTC.

The V and J genes are TRBV12-5 and TRBJ2-5, with TRBD1 matching over 7 bases. Germline values: CDR1 LGHNT, CDR2 FRNRAP. Germline trimming cut 2 bases from V and 10 bases from J; bases unmatched to any gene: 10. CDR3 length equals 14 residues. The CDR3 loop is CASGLSSTGANQYF. The CDR3, as DNA: TGTGCTAGTGGTTTGAGCTCAACAGGGGCGAACCAGTACTTC.

The CDR3 region has the DNA TGCAGTGCTAGAGGCCCCCCTTCTAGCGGGAGGGGTGATGAGCAGTTCTTC. It translates to CSARGPPSSGRGDEQFF. This chain joins TRBV20-1 and TRBJ2-1; 12 nucleotides align to TRBD2. From germline, CDR1 is DFQATT and CDR2 SNEGSKA (reference sequence). The CDR3 covers 17 residues. Trimming took 1 base from V and 8 from J; bases not matched to a gene: 12.

This clonotype was counted many times. The chain links TRBV5-1 to TRBJ1-2; D is undetermined. The germline V gene has CDR1 SGHRS and CDR2 YFSETQ. Trimming removed 2 bases at V and 4 bases at J, with 12 bases between. The CDR3 has 14 residues. The CDR3 nucleotides are TGCGCCAGCAGCTTTGACTGGAGGGTCTATGGCTACACCTTC. Protein sequence: CASSFDWRVYGYTF.

The sample holds many counts of this clonotype. The chain has TRBV10-3 and TRBJ2-7, with 11 bases matching TRBD2. Germline V CDR1 and CDR2: ENHRY, SYGVKD. This CDR3 spans 15 amino acids. V shed 4 bases and J 1 base; nucleotides not matched to a gene: 3. The CDR3 sequence: CAISVGLAVSYEQYF. The CDR3 nucleotides are TGTGCCATCAGTGTGGGACTAGCGGTTTCCTACGAGCAGTACTTC.

This clonotype has a handful of counts. The chain couples TRBV5-8 to TRBJ1-2; D remains unclear. Germline values: CDR1 SGHTS, CDR2 YDEGEE. V lost 3 bases, J lost 6 bases, and 12 bases lay in between. The CDR3 sequence is 13 residues long. CDR3 DNA sequence: TGTGCCAGCAGCTCAACGATAGGGAATGGCTACACCTTC. This encodes CASSSTIGNGYTF.

The chain employs TRBV9 and TRBJ2-5; TRBD2 matches at 14 bases. From germline, CDR1 is SGDLS and CDR2 YYNGEE. J gave up 2 bases and V 2 bases, and 8 bases lay outside the gene matches. This CDR3 spans 18 amino acids. CDR3 in DNA: TGTGCCAGCAGCGTCCAAGGACTAGCGGGAGGTCGTCAAGAGACCCAGTACTTC. The encoded protein is CASSVQGLAGGRQETQYF.

The table lists this clonotype with a few counts. The genes are TRBV15 and TRBJ1-5; D is possibly TRBD1 (5 bases). Germline V CDR1 and CDR2: LNHNV, YYDKDF (reference sequence). Between the trimmed V and J ends, which lost 1 base and 3 bases, there was a span of 19 bases. This CDR3 contains 18 residues. The CDR3: CATSRASIRGDPNQPQHF. The CDR3 DNA is TGTGCCACCAGCAGAGCCAGTATACGGGGCGACCCCAATCAGCCCCAGCATTTT.

This clonotype was detected ten times or more. The CDR3 DNA sequence: TGTGCCAGCAGTTCGAACAGGGGAATTCGGGCCGGAGAGACCCAGTACTTC. Protein: CASSSNRGIRAGETQYF. This chain uses TRBV12-3 or TRBV12-4 with TRBJ2-5; 7 bases agree with TRBD1. This CDR3 is built from 17 residues. Trimming took 4 bases from V and 4 from J; bases not matched to a gene: 15.

This clonotype was counted at least ten times. The chain combines TRBV27 with TRBJ2-7, with 9 nucleotides matching TRBD1. V gave up 6 bases and J gave up 5 bases; unmatched junction bases: 8. Germline CDR1 MNHEY, CDR2 SMNVEV (reference sequence). The CDR3 totals 14 residues. CDR3 sequence (DNA): TGTGCCAGCAGAACCGGGACAGGGTCTAACGAGCAGTACTTC. This gives the protein CASRTGTGSNEQYF.